One and the same sample provided the 26 T cell receptor beta chains below, sequenced in a study of blood T cell repertoires in COVID-19. Method: immunoSEQ multiplex PCR; TCRdb's copy keeps in-frame clones and lacks some. This sample has around 160,000 clones, with around nine tenths found just once. Input material: peripheral blood. Source of these receptors: a woman in her 70s with COVID-19, enrolled during active disease.

J is TRBJ1-1 and V is TRBV27, with D perhaps TRBD1 (5 bases). V was clipped by 0 bases and J by 6 bases, with 20 bases between them. The V gene's germline CDR1 is MNHEY and CDR2 SMNVEV (reference sequence). The CDR3 loop spans 17 amino acids. The CDR3 protein is CASSLSGVGGWPPEAFF. In DNA, the CDR3 is TGTGCCAGCAGTTTATCAGGGGTCGGGGGTTGGCCCCCTGAAGCTTTCTTT.

This clone was recorded a few times. The CDR3 region is CASRRKSEGGDYGYTF. In DNA form, the CDR3 reads TGTGCCAGCAGGAGGAAGAGTGAGGGGGGGGACTATGGCTACACCTTC. V is TRBV6-4 and J is TRBJ1-2, with D maybe TRBD1 (6 bases). The V end lost 6 bases, the J end lost 3 bases, and 20 bases lay between the germline ends. The CDR3 spans 16 residues. Germline CDR1 MRHNA, CDR2 SNTAGT.

This clone was found a few times. The chain uses TRBV2 and TRBJ1-2; the D is unclear. From germline, CDR1 is SNHLY and CDR2 FYNNEI. The CDR3 covers 11 residues. Trimming cost V 8 bases and J 5 bases, with 9 bases left between them. The CDR3 reads CASRRAYGYTF. CDR3 DNA: TGTGCCAGCCGGAGAGCGTATGGCTACACCTTC.

The rearrangement uses TRBV5-4 and TRBJ2-3, with D possibly being TRBD2 (6 bases). The CDR3 is 13 amino acids. Germline loops: CDR1 SGHNT, CDR2 YYREEE (reference sequence). V dropped 3 bases and J dropped 3 bases, with 8 bases sitting between them. CDR3 region: CASSSGRTDTQYF. The CDR3 coding sequence is TGTGCCAGCAGCTCAGGGAGGACAGATACGCAGTATTTT.

Only a few counts were recorded for this clone. The rearrangement uses TRBV5-6 and TRBJ1-2; D unclear. V was shortened by 5 bases and J by 5 bases, with 10 bases between the two germline ends. CDR1 is SGHDT, CDR2 YYEEEE, per germline. CDR3 length: 12 residues. The CDR3 sequence: CASRRDTYGYTF. CDR3 sequence (DNA): TGTGCCAGCAGAAGAGACACGTATGGCTACACCTTC.

This clone was found a few times. The chain joins TRBV10-3 to TRBJ1-2; 10 nucleotides agree with TRBD1. CDR1 is ENHRY, CDR2 SYGVKD, per germline. This CDR3 spans 13 amino acids. The trim removed 7 bases at V and 8 bases at J, leaving 7 bases unmatched. CDR3 nucleotide sequence: TGTGCCATCACCGGGACAGGGGCGCGAGGCTACACCTTC. Translation gives CAITGTGARGYTF.

The chain is built from TRBV28 and TRBJ1-5, with D maybe TRBD1 (5 bases). The germline V gene encodes CDR1 MDHEN and CDR2 SYDVKM. Deletions cut 8 bases from V and 4 bases from J, with 9 bases between. The CDR3 extends over 12 amino acids. The CDR3 reads CASRQPNQPQHF. The CDR3 DNA sequence: TGTGCCAGCCGACAGCCGAATCAGCCCCAGCATTTT.

The V and J genes are TRBV19 and TRBJ2-7; 7 nucleotides agree with TRBD1. The junction had 7 bases not matched to a gene; V was cut back by 5 bases and J by 6 bases. The CDR3 covers 13 residues. Germline CDR1 is LNHDA and CDR2 is SQIVND (reference sequence). CDR3 in amino acids: CASSSVTGSEQYF. The CDR3, as DNA: TGTGCCAGTAGTTCCGTGACAGGGTCCGAGCAGTACTTC. Complete variable domain (other parts from reference TRBV19 and TRBJ2-7): DGGITQSPKYLFRKEGQNVTLSCEQNLNHDAMYWYRQDPGQGLRLIYYSQIVNDFQKGDIAEGYSVSREKKESFPLTVTSAQKNPTAFYLCASSSVTGSEQYFGPGTRLTVT.

The V and J genes are TRBV5-6 and TRBJ1-1; maybe TRBD1 (5 bases). In germline, CDR1 is SGHDT, CDR2 YYEEEE. This CDR3 is built from 13 residues. Between the trimmed V and J ends, which lost 2 bases and 2 bases, there was a span of 7 bases. CDR3 nucleotides: TGTGCCAGCAGCTTCCAGGGAAACACTGAAGCTTTCTTT. Translating gives CASSFQGNTEAFF. Combining the CDR3 with reference TRBV5-6 and TRBJ1-1 gives the whole variable domain DAGVTQSPTHLIKTRGQQVTLRCSPKSGHDTVSWYQQALGQGPQFIFQYYEEEERQRGNFPDRFSGHQFPNYSSELNVNALLLGDSALYLCASSFQGNTEAFFGQGTRLTVV.

Regarding this clone: At the DNA level, this CDR3 is encoded by other sequences in the same sample as well. The chain combines TRBV5-4 with TRBJ2-7; maybe TRBD1 (6 bases). V was clipped by 0 bases and J by 2 bases, with 12 bases between them. This CDR3 is 15 amino acids long. Germline V gene lookup returns CDR1 SGHNT and CDR2 YYREEE (reference sequence). The DNA for the CDR3 is TGTGCCAGCAGCTTGGATAGAGGACAGACCTACGAGCAGTACTTC. Residues: CASSLDRGQTYEQYF.

V and J are TRBV7-2 and TRBJ2-3; 15 bases map to TRBD2. With 3 bases clipped from V and 8 bases from J, the junction kept 6 bases outside the gene matches. This CDR3 is 16 amino acids long. Looked up from germline, CDR1 is SGHTA and CDR2 is FQGNSA. DNA of the CDR3: TGTGCCAGCAGCTTCGACGGGACTAGCGGGGGGCGTACGCAGTATTTT. It translates to CASSFDGTSGGRTQYF.

The chain uses TRBV6-6 and TRBJ2-3, with 8 bases identical to TRBD2. Trimming at V came to 5 bases and at J to 5 bases, leaving 9 bases not matched to a gene. There are 15 residues in the CDR3. Germline V gene lookup returns CDR1 MNHNY and CDR2 SVGAGI (reference sequence). The CDR3 DNA sequence: TGTGCCAGCAGTAGCCGAGCGGGGGCGGGAGATACGCAGTATTTT. Translation: CASSSRAGAGDTQYF.

The CDR3 coding sequence is TGCCTTGCCTCAGCTAACTATGGCTACACCTTC. Translation gives CLASANYGYTF. The chain joins TRBV29-1 to TRBJ1-2; D is unresolved. This CDR3 spans 11 amino acids. Germline lookup yields CDR1 SQVTM and CDR2 ANQGSEA.

This sequence joins TRBV7-3 and TRBJ2-5; 13 nucleotides line up with TRBD2. With 5 bases clipped from V and 0 bases from J, the junction kept 9 bases outside the gene matches. This CDR3 contains 18 residues. The germline gives CDR1 SGHTA, CDR2 FQGTGA. CDR3 nucleotide sequence: TGTGCCAGCAGCCCTACAGGGACTAGCGGGACTTACCAAGAGACCCAGTACTTC. It is translated as CASSPTGTSGTYQETQYF.

The J gene is TRBJ1-5, the V gene TRBV2; the D gene is possibly TRBD1 (6 bases). With 5 bases removed from V and 6 bases from J, the gap between germline ends came to 14 bases. Germline assignment: CDR1 SNHLY and CDR2 FYNNEI. The CDR3 sequence is 14 residues long. The CDR3 nucleotides read TGTGCCAGCAGTAGAACAGGGTTCGGTCAGCCCCAGCATTTT. Translation gives CASSRTGFGQPQHF.

The CDR3 DNA sequence: TGCAGCGTTGTGGAGACTGGGGAAAAACTGTTTTTT. Translated: CSVVETGEKLFF. The chain joins TRBV29-1 to TRBJ1-4; no definite D call. Trimming removed 4 bases from V and 8 bases from J, with 11 bases in between. The CDR3 totals 12 residues. Per the germline V gene, CDR1 is SQVTM and CDR2 is ANQGSEA.

The gene calls are TRBV30 and TRBJ1-5; no firm D call. Trimming removed 3 bases from V and 0 bases from J, with 6 bases in between. Germline V gene lookup returns CDR1 GTSNPN and CDR2 SVGIG (reference sequence). The CDR3 totals 13 residues. As DNA, the CDR3 is TGTGCCTGGAGAAGAGGTAGCAATCAGCCCCAGCATTTT. It translates to CAWRRGSNQPQHF.

The chain couples TRBV28 to TRBJ1-5; TRBD1 aligns across 7 bases. CDR1 and CDR2 (germline): MDHEN, SYDVKM. The CDR3 is 16 amino acids. V lost 7 bases, J lost 4 bases, and 13 bases stayed unmatched. The CDR3 DNA reads as TGTGCCAGCACCCTTTATAAGGGACAGCCGAATCAGCCCCAGCATTTT. Its translation is CASTLYKGQPNQPQHF. Based on the CDR3 plus reference TRBV28 and TRBJ1-5, the full variable domain is DVKVTQSSRYLVKRTGEKVFLECVQDMDHENMFWYRQDPGLGLRLIYFSYDVKMKEKGDIPEGYSVSREKKERFSLILESASTNQTSMYLCASTLYKGQPNQPQHFGDGTRLSIL.

This chain connects TRBV5-1 to TRBJ2-7, with 10 nucleotides matching TRBD2. CDR1 and CDR2 from the germline V gene are SGHRS and YFSETQ. V gave up 4 bases and J gave up 7 bases; unmatched junction bases: 5. This CDR3 is 13 amino acids long. CDR3 DNA sequence: TGCGCCAGCAGCGAACTGACTAGCGGGGAGCAGTACTTC. It is translated as CASSELTSGEQYF.

The chain recombines TRBV2 with TRBJ2-7; 9 bases align to TRBD2. Trimming took 6 bases from V and 3 from J; bases not matched to a gene: 6. The CDR3 extends over 14 amino acids. Germline V gene data show CDR1 as SNHLY and CDR2 as FYNNEI. The CDR3 region is CASRAAGGLYEQYF. CDR3 coding DNA: TGTGCCAGCAGGGCAGCGGGGGGACTCTACGAGCAGTACTTC.

The V gene is TRBV6-5, the J gene TRBJ1-2; D not resolved. Trimming shortened V by 6 bases and J by 4 bases, and 12 bases separated the two germline ends. The germline V gene has CDR1 MNHEY and CDR2 SVGAGI. CDR3 length: 13 amino acids. The CDR3 spells CASSLTHFYGYTF. The CDR3, as DNA: TGTGCCAGCAGCTTGACACATTTCTATGGCTACACCTTC.

The V and J genes are TRBV30 and TRBJ1-2; 10 nucleotides agree with TRBD1. The CDR3 is 15 amino acids. Per germline, CDR1 GTSNPN and CDR2 SVGIG (reference sequence). V dropped 2 bases and J dropped 4; count of bases not matched to a gene: 7. The CDR3 bases are TGTGCCTGGAGTCGAGGGACAGGGGATGGCTATGGCTACACCTTC. Amino acids: CAWSRGTGDGYGYTF.

The chain is built from TRBV28 and TRBJ2-7; 8 bases agree with TRBD1. V dropped 11 bases and J dropped 3; count of bases not matched to a gene: 9. CDR1 MDHEN and CDR2 SYDVKM come from the germline V gene. The CDR3 length is 13 residues. CDR3 sequence (DNA): TGTGCCTCGCGCAGGGGGCGCTTCTACGAGCAGTACTTC. The encoded protein is CASRRGRFYEQYF.

The chain combines TRBV15 with TRBJ2-1; a weak D match, TRBD2 (7 bases). Germline V gene sequence: CDR1 LNHNV, CDR2 YYDKDF (reference sequence). Trimming removed 6 bases from V and 2 bases from J, with 23 bases in between. The CDR3 consists of 18 residues. The CDR3: CATSRAGAPHIPYNEQFF. For the CDR3, the DNA is TGTGCCACCAGTAGGGCGGGGGCTCCGCACATTCCCTACAATGAGCAGTTCTTC.

This sequence joins TRBV7-6 and TRBJ2-3, with 9 bases that match TRBD1. Germline V gene sequence: CDR1 SGHVS, CDR2 FNYEAQ. The trim removed 5 bases at V and 3 bases at J, leaving 6 bases unmatched. The CDR3 totals 15 residues. DNA of the CDR3: TGTGCCAGCAGCCTACAGGGGGCGAGGACAGATACGCAGTATTTT. Its protein is CASSLQGARTDTQYF.

V and J are TRBV28 and TRBJ1-2; 8 bases are shared with TRBD1. The CDR3 sequence is 14 residues long. J lost 0 bases, V lost 5 bases, and 2 bases had no gene match. The germline V gene has CDR1 MDHEN and CDR2 SYDVKM. The CDR3, as DNA: TGTGCCAGCAGTCGACAGGGGACTAACTATGGCTACACCTTC. Protein product: CASSRQGTNYGYTF.